The sequence of this T cell receptor beta chain was determined in a study of vaccination effects on CD4 cells after COVID-19. About this clone: Its antigen is currently unknown.

Germline CDR1 reads SGHRS; CDR2 reads YFSETQ. The V end lost 4 bases, the J end lost 2 bases, and 11 bases lay between the germline ends. The CDR3 runs to 14 residues. General study results and limits: The study found marked clonal contraction of infection- and vaccine-induced clones late after vaccination.

Clones were read by immunoSEQ multiplex PCR, and TCRdb kept only the in-frame ones, dropping some. This table holds about 52,000 clones, approximately 75% found once. Antigen-specific CD4+ T cells were expanded with viral peptide pools in the ViraFEST assay before sequencing. On roughly day 9 of culture, CD4+ T cells were separated out. Vaccinated recipients, who were negative for nucleocapsid antibodies, had no history of SARS-CoV-2 infection. The specimen comprised CD4+ T cells from PBMCs cultured with HCoV-OC43 spike peptides, sampled before COVID-19 vaccination. Sample subset: HCoV-OC43 spike overlapping peptide pool stimulation. This TCR was sampled from a human donor who received a COVID-19 vaccine. The chain links TRBV5-1 to TRBJ2-3; possible D gene TRBD1, 5 bases. The CDR3 DNA reads as TGCGCCAGCAGCCCATCGACAGTCACAGATACGCAGTATTTT. Its protein product is CASSPSTVTDTQYF.